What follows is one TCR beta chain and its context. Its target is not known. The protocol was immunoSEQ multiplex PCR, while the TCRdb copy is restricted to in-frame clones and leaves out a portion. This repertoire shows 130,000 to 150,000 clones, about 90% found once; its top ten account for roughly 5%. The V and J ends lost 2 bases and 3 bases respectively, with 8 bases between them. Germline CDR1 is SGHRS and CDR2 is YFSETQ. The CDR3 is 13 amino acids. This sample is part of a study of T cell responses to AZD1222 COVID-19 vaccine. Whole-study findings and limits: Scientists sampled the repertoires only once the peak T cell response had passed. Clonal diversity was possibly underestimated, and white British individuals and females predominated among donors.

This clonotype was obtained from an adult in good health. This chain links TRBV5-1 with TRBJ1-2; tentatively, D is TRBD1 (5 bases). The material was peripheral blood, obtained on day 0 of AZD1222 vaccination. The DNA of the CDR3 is TGCGCCAGCAGCTTACAGGCAGACTATGGCTACACCTTC. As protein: CASSLQADYGYTF.